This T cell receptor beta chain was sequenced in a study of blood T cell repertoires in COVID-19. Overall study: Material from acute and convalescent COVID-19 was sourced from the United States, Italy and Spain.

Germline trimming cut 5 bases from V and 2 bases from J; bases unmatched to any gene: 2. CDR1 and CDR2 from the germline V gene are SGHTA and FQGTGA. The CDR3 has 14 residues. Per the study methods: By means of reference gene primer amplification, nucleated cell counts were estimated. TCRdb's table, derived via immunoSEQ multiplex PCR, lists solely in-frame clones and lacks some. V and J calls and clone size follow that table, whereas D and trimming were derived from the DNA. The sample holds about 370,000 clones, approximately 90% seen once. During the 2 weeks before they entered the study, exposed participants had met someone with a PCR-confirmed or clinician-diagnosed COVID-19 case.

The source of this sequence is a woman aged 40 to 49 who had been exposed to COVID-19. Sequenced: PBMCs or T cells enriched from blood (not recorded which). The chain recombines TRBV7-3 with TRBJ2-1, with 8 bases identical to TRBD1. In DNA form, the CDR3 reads TGTGCCAGCAGCCACAGGGGGACCTACAATGAGCAGTTCTTC. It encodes CASSHRGTYNEQFF.